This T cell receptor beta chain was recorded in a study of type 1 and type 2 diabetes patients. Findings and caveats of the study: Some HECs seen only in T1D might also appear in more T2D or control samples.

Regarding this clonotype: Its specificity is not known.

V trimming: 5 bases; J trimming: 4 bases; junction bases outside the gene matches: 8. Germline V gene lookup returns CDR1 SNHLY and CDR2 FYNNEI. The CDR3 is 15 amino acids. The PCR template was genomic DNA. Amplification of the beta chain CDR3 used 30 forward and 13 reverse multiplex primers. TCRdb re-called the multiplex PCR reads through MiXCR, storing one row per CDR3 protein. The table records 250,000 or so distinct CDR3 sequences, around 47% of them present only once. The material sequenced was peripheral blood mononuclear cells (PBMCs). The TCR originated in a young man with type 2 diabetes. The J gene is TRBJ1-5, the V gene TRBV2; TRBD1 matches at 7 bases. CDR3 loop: CASSPGQATNQPQHF. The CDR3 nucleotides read TGTGCCAGCAGTCCCGGACAGGCGACTAATCAGCCCCAGCATTTT. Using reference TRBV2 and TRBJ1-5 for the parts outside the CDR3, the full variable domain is EPEVTQTPSHQVTQMGQEVILRCVPISNHLYFYWYRQILGQKVEFLVSFYNNEISEKSEIFDDQFSVERPDGSNFTLKIRSTKLEDSAMYFCASSPGQATNQPQHFGDGTRLSIL.